The sequence of this TCR beta chain was determined in a study of CD8 T cells in ankylosing spondylitis. This clonotype occurred many times. Its antigen is not identified. Whole-study results and caveats: A motif in TCR beta, a set of several highly homologous variants, appeared characteristic of ankylosing spondylitis blood.

Looked up from germline, CDR1 is SQVTM and CDR2 is ANQGSEA. V gave up 8 bases and J gave up 7 bases, with 12 bases separating them. The CDR3 is made up of 11 amino acids. TCRdb processed the 5' RACE reads anew with MiXCR; each CDR3 protein has one entry. The data show 300,000 to 400,000 distinct CDR3 sequences, around 20% seen once. The TCR comes from a male donor with ankylosing spondylitis. This rearrangement joins TRBV29-1 to TRBJ2-1, with D possibly matching TRBD2 (5 bases). Sequencing used blood, either unsorted or a sorted T cell fraction (not recorded which). CDR3: CSLRDVNEQFF. The CDR3 DNA reads as TGCAGCCTACGGGATGTAAATGAGCAGTTCTTC.